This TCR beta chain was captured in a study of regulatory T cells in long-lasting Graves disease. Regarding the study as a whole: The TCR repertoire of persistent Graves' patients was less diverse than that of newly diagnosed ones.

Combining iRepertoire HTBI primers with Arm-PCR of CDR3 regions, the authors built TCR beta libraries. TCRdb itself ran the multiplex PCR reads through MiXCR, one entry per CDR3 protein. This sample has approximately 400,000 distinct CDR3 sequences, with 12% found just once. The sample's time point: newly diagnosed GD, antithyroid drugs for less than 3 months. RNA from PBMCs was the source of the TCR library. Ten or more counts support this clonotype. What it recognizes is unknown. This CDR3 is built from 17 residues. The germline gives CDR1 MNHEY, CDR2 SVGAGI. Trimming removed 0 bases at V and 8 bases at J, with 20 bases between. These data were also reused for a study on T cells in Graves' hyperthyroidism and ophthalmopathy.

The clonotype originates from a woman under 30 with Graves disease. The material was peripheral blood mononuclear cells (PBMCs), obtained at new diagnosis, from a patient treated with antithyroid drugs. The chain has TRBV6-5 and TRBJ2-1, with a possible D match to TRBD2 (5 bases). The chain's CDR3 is CASSYSTDPRRQDEQFF. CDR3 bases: TGTGCCAGCAGTTACTCTACGGACCCAAGGAGGCAGGATGAGCAGTTCTTC.